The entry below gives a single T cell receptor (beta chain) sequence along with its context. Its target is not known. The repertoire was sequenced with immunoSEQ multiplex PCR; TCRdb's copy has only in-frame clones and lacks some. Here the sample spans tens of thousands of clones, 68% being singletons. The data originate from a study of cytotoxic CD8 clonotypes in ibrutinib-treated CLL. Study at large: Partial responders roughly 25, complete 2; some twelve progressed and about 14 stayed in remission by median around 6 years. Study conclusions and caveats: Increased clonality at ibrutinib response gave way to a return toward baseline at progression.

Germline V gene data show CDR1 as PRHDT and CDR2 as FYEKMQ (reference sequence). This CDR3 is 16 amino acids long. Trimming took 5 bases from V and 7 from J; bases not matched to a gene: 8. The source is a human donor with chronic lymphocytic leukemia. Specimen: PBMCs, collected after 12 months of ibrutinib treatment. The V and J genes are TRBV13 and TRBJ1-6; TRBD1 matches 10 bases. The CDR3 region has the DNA TGTGCCAGCAGCGCCAGACAGGGGGCGGTAAATTCACCCCTCCACTTT. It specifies CASSARQGAVNSPLHF.